This TCR beta chain was obtained from a study of T cell responses to AZD1222 COVID-19 vaccine. The CDR3 totals 17 residues. In germline, CDR1 is SGHVS, CDR2 FQNEAQ. V was shortened by 4 bases and J by 0 bases, with 18 bases between the two germline ends. Data came from immunoSEQ multiplex PCR; TCRdb stores just in-frame clones and leaves some out. Of some 150,000 clones listed, approximately 90% were seen once; the top ten hold about 3%. This chain links TRBV7-8 with TRBJ1-1; tentative D call: TRBD1 (6 bases). The receptor was isolated from an adult who received the AZD1222 COVID-19 vaccine. The starting material was peripheral blood, obtained 28 days after the second AZD1222 dose. CDR3 protein: CASSSYRVPGVNTEAFF. Written as DNA, the CDR3 is TGTGCCAGCAGCTCATACAGGGTACCGGGGGTGAACACTGAAGCTTTCTTT.